Described below is a single T cell receptor beta chain sequence and its context. No antigen is known for it. Total RNA was isolated from whole blood without T cell sorting. The template switching step added UMIs that contained a 6-nucleotide sample barcode. TCRdb derives one entry per CDR3 protein from the 5' RACE reads, leaving out DNA. In all, the sample yields more than 300,000 distinct CDR3 sequences. CDR3 length: 13 amino acids. The germline V gene encodes CDR1 SGHNT and CDR2 YYREEE (reference sequence). The source of the sample is a study of monozygotic twins with inflammatory bowel disease. General study results and limits: For IBD, no single strong associated signal or clonotype was supported. Among IBD patients, fewer clonotypes were shared with others than among healthy twins, especially with disease activity.

The specimen was blood. The V and J genes are TRBV5-4 and TRBJ1-1. The sequence was obtained from a human donor with ulcerative colitis or Crohn's disease, or a healthy co-twin of an affected twin (not recorded which). CDR3 residues: CASSLAQPGEAFF.